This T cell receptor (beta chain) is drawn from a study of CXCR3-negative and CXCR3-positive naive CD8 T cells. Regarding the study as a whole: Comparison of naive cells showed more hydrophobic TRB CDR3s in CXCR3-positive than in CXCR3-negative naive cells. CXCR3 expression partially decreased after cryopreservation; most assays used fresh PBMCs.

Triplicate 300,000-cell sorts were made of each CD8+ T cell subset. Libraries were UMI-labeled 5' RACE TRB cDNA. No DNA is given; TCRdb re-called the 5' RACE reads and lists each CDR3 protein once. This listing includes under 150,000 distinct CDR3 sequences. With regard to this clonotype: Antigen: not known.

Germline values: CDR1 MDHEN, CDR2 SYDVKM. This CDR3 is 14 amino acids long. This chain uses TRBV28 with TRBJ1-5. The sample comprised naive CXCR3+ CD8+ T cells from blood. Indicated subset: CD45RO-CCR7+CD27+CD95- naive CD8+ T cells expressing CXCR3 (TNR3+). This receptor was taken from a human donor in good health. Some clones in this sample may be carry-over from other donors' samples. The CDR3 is CASSPTGSNQPQHF.